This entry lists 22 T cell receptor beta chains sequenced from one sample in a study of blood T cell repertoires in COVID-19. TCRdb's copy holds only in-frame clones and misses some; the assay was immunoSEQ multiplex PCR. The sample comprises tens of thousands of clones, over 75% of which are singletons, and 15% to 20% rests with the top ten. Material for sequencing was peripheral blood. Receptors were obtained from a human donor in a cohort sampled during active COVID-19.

In nucleotides, the CDR3 is TGTGCCATCAGTGAAGGGGGAATTGGCAATCAGCCCCAGCATTTT. Protein product: CAISEGGIGNQPQHF. The chain combines TRBV10-3 with TRBJ1-5; possible D gene TRBD1, 6 bases. This CDR3 contains 15 residues. Trimming cost V 3 bases and J 2 bases, with 11 bases left between them. Germline V gene sequence: CDR1 ENHRY, CDR2 SYGVKD.

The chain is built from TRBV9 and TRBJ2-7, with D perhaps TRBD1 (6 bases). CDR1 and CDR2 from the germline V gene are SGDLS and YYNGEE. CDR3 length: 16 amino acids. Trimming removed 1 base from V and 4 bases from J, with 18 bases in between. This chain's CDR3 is CASSVSGSDSFYEQYF. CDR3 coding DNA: TGTGCCAGCAGCGTAAGTGGATCGGACAGCTTTTACGAGCAGTACTTC. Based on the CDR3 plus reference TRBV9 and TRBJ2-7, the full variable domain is DSGVTQTPKHLITATGQRVTLRCSPRSGDLSVYWYQQSLDQGLQFLIQYYNGEERAKGNILERFSAQQFPDLHSELNLSSLELGDSALYFCASSVSGSDSFYEQYFGPGTRLTVT.

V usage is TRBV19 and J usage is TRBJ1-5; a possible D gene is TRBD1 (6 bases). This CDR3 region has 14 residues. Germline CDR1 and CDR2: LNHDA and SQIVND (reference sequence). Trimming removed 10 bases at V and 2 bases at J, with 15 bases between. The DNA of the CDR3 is TGTGCCACCGATGCCCGACAGGGCAATCAGCCCCAGCATTTT. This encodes CATDARQGNQPQHF.

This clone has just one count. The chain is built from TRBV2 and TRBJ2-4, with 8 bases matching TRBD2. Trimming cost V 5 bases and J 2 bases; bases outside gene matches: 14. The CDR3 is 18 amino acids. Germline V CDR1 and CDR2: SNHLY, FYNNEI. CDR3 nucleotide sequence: TGTGCCAGCAGTACCTCCGGGGGGGGGCGTTATCCCAAAAACATTCAGTACTTC. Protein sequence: CASSTSGGGRYPKNIQYF.

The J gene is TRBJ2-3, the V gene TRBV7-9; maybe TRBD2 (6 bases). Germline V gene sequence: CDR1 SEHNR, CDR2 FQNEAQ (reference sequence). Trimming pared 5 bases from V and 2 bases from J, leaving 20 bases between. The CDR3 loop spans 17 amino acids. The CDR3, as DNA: TGTGCCAGCAGCCCCCTCGGGGTAGCGGCCCCCACAGATACGCAGTATTTT. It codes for CASSPLGVAAPTDTQYF.

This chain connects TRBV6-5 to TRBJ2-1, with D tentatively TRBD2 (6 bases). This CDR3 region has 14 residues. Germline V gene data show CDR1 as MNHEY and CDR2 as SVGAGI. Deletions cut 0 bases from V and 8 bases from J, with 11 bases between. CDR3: CASSYSLARDEQFF. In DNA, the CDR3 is TGTGCCAGCAGTTACTCCCTAGCGAGGGATGAGCAGTTCTTC.

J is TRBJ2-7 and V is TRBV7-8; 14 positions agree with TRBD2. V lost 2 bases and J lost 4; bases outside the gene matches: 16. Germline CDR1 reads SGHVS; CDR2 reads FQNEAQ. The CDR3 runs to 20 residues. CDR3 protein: CASSLTSPGLAGAGAYEQYF. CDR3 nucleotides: TGTGCCAGCAGCTTAACCTCGCCGGGACTAGCGGGGGCCGGAGCTTACGAGCAGTACTTC.

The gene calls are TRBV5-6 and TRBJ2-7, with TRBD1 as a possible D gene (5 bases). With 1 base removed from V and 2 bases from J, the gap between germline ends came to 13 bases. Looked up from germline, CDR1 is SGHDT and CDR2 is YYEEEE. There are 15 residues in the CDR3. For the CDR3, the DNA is TGTGCCAGCAGCTTGTTCCAGGGAACCCCCTACGAGCAGTACTTC. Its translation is CASSLFQGTPYEQYF.

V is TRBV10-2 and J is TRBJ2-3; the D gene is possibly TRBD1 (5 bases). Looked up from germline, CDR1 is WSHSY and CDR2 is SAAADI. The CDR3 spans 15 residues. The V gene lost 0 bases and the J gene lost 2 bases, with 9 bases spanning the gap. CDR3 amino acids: CASSESTVPTDTQYF. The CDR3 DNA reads TGCGCCAGCAGTGAGTCGACAGTTCCCACAGATACGCAGTATTTT.

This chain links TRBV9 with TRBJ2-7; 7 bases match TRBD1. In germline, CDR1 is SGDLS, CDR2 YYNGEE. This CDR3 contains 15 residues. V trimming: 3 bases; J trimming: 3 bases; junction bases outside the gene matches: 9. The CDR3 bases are TGTGCCAGCAGCGCTACAGGGGCGCTAAACTACGAGCAGTACTTC. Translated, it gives CASSATGALNYEQYF. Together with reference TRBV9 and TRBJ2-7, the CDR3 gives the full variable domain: DSGVTQTPKHLITATGQRVTLRCSPRSGDLSVYWYQQSLDQGLQFLIQYYNGEERAKGNILERFSAQQFPDLHSELNLSSLELGDSALYFCASSATGALNYEQYFGPGTRLTVT.

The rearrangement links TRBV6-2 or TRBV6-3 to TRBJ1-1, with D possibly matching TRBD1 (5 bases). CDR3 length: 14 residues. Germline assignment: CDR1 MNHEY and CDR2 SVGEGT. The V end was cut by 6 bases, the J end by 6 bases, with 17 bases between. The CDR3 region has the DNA TGTGCCAGCAGCCAACTACGGGGGAGGGCTGAAGCTTTCTTT. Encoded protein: CASSQLRGRAEAFF.

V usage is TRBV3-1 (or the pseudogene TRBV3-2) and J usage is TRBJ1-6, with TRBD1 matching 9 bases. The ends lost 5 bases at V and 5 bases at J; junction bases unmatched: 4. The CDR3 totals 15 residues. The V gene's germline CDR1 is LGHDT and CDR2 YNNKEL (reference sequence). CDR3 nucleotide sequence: TGTGCCAGCAGCGAAGGGACAGGGCATAATTCACCCCTCCACTTT. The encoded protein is CASSEGTGHNSPLHF.

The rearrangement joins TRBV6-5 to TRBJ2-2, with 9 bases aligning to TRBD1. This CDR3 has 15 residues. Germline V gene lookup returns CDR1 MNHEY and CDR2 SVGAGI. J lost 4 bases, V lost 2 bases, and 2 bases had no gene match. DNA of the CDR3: TGTGCCAGCAGTTACGACAGGGGGGGCACCGGGGAGCTGTTTTTT. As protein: CASSYDRGGTGELFF.

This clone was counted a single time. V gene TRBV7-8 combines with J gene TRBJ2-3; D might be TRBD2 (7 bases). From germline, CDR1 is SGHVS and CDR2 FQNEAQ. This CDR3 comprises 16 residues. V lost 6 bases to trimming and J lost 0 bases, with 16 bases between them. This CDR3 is CASRQGRGGSTDTQYF. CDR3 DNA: TGTGCCAGCAGACAGGGTAGGGGGGGAAGCACAGATACGCAGTATTTT.

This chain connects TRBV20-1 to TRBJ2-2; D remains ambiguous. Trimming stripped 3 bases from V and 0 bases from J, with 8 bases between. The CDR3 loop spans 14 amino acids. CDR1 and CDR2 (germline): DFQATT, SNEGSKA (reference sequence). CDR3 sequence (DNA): TGCAGTGCTAGTACTTTGGCGAACACCGGGGAGCTGTTTTTT. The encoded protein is CSASTLANTGELFF.

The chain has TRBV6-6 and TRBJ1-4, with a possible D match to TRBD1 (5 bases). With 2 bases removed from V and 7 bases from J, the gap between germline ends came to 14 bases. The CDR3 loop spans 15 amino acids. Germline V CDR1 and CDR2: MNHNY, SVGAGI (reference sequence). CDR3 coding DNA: TGTGCCAGCAGTTACATGGAGCCCCAGGGTGAAAAACTGTTTTTT. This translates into CASSYMEPQGEKLFF.

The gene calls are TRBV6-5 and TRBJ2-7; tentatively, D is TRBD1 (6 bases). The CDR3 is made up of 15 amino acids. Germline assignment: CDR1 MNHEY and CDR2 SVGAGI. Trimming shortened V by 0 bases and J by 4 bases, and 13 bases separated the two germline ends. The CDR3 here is CASSYSGTPQYEQYF. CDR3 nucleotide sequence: TGTGCCAGCAGTTACTCGGGGACACCCCAATACGAGCAGTACTTC.

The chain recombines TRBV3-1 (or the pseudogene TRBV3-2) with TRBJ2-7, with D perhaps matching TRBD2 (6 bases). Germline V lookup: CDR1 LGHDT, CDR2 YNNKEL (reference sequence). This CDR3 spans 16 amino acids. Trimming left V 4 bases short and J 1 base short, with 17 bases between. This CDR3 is CASSPPWRDGSYEQYF. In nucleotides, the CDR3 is TGTGCCAGCAGCCCCCCATGGCGGGACGGATCCTACGAGCAGTACTTC.

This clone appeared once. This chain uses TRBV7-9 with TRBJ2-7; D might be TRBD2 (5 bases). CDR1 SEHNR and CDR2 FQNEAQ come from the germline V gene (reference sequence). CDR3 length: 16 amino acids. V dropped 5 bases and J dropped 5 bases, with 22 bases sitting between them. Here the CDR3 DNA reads TGTGCCAGCAGCCCGACCAGAGTGGTAGAGGGAGACGAGCAGTACTTC. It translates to CASSPTRVVEGDEQYF.

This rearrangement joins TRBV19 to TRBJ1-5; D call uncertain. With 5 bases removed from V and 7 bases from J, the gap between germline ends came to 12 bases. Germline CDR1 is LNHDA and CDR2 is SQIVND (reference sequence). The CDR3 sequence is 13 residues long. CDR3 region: CASSQQSGQPQHF. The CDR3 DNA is TGTGCCAGTAGTCAACAGAGTGGACAGCCCCAGCATTTT.

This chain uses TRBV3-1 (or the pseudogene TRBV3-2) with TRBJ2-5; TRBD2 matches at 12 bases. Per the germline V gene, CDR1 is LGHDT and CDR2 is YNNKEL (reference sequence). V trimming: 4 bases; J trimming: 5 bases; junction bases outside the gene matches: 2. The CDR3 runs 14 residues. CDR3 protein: CASSRLAGVETQYF. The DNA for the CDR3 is TGTGCCAGCAGCCGACTAGCGGGGGTGGAGACCCAGTACTTC.

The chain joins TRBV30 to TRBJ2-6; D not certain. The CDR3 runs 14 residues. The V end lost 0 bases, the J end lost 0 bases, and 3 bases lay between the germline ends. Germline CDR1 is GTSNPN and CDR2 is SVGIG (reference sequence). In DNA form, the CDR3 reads TGTGCCTGGAGTGTCTCCTCTGGGGCCAACGTCCTGACTTTC. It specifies CAWSVSSGANVLTF.